The present T cell receptor beta chain was sequenced within a study of T cells after yellow fever vaccination. The study made its TCR cDNA through 5'RACE template switching. That step introduced a universal primer site along with UMIs. Each CDR3 protein is one row after TCRdb ran MiXCR on the 5' RACE reads. The profile shows a few hundred thousand distinct CDR3 sequences, approximately 8% of them singletons. Germline CDR1 and CDR2: SGHRS and YFSETQ. The CDR3 sequence is 16 residues long. With 5 bases clipped from V and 6 bases from J, the junction kept 11 bases outside the gene matches. The chain is built from TRBV5-1 and TRBJ1-2, with 12 bases that match TRBD1. The specimen was PBMCs, collected roughly 45 days after the first yellow fever vaccination. The receptor comes from a young man who received the YFV17D yellow fever vaccine. The CDR3 nucleotides are TGCGCCAGCAGTCAAGGGTTGGGACAGGGGGCTGATGGCTACACCTTC. Encoded protein: CASSQGLGQGADGYTF.